This entry is about one TCR beta chain. Participant age was about 18 to 95 years, and participants resided in roughly 24 US areas. In the original analysis: Amplified reference gene primers provided the basis for estimating nucleated cell counts. The method was immunoSEQ multiplex PCR; TCRdb's version includes in-frame clones alone and lacks a portion of them. V and J calls and clone size are as listed in that table; D and trimming were resolved from the DNA. The table has 350,000 to 450,000 clones, around 87% seen once. This entry comes from a study of blood T cell repertoires in COVID-19. Germline values: CDR1 MGHDK, CDR2 SYGVNS. This CDR3 has 16 residues. The V end was cut by 6 bases, the J end by 0 bases, with 14 bases between.

This sequence joins TRBV25-1 and TRBJ1-4; D gene uncertain. The receptor's source is a man aged 35-49 years in a cohort exposed to, infected with or recovered from COVID-19 (not recorded which). The sequencing input was PBMCs or T cells enriched from blood (not recorded which). The CDR3 nucleotides are TGTGCCAGCAGCCCCGGGATGTCTGCAACTAATGAAAAACTGTTTTTT. It yields the protein CASSPGMSATNEKLFF.